This TCR beta chain was sequenced for a study of tissue T cells after allogeneic stem cell transplantation. From germline, CDR1 is SGHSN and CDR2 HYEKVE. This CDR3 spans 15 amino acids. With V trimmed by 0 bases and J by 2 bases, 0 bases remained unmatched. Method: immunoSEQ multiplex PCR; TCRdb's copy keeps in-frame clones and lacks some. The table lists a few hundred clones, 40% to 55% of them singletons. Time point meaning: mouse harvest day 14 after allogeneic transplant. Each mouse received 10^7 T-cell-depleted marrow cells plus 10^6 splenic CD5+ T cells by tail vein. Points from the study as a whole: TCR repertoires tracked anatomic similarity, regardless of disease or transplant status. Across patients, clones rarely overlapped, yet motif clusters were shared tissue-specifically.

About this clone: Its antigen is currently unknown. The germline and genes are mouse ones. Read data end 1 residue before the CDR3 end; the end is taken from the germline J gene.

This TCR derives from a female BALB/c mouse given C57BL/6 T cells with graft-versus-host disease after an allogeneic hematopoietic cell transplant. Material: liver tissue. V usage is TRBV12-1 and J usage is TRBJ2-3, with 11 nucleotides matching TRBD1. The covered CDR3 bases are TGTGCCAGCTCTCTCGGACAGGGGGCTGCAGAAACGCTGTAT. Protein: CASSLGQGAAETLY. The entire CDR3 reads CASSLGQGAAETLYF.